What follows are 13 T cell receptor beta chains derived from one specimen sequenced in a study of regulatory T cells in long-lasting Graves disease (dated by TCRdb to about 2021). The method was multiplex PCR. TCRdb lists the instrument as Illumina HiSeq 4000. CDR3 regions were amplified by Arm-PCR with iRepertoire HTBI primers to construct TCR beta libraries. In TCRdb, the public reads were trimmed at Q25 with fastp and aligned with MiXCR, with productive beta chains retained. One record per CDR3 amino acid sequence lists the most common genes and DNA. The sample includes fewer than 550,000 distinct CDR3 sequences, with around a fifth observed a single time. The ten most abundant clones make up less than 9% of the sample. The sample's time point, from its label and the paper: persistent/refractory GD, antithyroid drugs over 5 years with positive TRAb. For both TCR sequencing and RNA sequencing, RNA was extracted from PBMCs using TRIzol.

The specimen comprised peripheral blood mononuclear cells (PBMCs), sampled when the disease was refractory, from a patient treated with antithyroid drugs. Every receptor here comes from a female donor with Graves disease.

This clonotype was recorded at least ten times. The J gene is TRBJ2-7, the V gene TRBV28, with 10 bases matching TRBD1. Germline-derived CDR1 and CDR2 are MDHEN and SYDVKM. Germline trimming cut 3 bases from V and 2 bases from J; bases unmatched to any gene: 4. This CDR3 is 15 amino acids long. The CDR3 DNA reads TGTGCCAGCAGTTTGGGACAGGGGCTTGCCTACGAGCAGTACTTC. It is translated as CASSLGQGLAYEQYF.

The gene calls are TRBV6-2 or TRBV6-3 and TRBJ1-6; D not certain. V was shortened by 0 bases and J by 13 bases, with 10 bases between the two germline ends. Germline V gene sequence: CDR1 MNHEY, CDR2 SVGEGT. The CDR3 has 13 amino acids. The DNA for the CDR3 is TGTGCCAGCAGTTACTCGTCGGGGTTTCCCCTCCACTTT. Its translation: CASSYSSGFPLHF.

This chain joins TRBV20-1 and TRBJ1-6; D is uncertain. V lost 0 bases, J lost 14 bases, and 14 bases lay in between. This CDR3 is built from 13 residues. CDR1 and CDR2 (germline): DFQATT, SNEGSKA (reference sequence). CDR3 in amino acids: CSARDPNRMALHF. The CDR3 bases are TGCAGTGCTAGAGATCCGAATAGGATGGCCCTCCACTTT.

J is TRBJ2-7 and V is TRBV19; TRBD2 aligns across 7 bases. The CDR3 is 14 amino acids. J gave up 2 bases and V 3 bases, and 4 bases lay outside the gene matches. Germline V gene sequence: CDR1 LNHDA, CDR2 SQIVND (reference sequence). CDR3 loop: CASSIERGAYEQYF. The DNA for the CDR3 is TGTGCCAGTAGTATTGAGCGGGGAGCCTACGAGCAGTACTTC.

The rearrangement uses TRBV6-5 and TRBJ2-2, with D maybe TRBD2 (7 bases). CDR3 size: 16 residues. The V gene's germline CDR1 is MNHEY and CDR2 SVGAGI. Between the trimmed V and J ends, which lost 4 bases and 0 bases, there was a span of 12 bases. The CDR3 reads CASSWAGAANTGELFF. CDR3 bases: TGTGCCAGCAGTTGGGCGGGGGCTGCGAACACCGGGGAGCTGTTTTTT.

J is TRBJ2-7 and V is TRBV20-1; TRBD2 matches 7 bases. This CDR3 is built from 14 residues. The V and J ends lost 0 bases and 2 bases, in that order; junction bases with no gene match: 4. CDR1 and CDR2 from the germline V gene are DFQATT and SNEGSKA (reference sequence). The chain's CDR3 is CSARDLAVPYEQYF. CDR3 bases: TGCAGTGCTAGAGATCTAGCGGTCCCCTACGAGCAGTACTTC.

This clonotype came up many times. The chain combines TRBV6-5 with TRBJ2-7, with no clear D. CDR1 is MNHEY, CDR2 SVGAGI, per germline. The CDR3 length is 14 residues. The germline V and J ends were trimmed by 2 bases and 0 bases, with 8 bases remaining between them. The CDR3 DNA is TGTGCCAGCAGTTACCTGGAAGGCTCCTACGAGCAGTACTTC. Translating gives CASSYLEGSYEQYF.

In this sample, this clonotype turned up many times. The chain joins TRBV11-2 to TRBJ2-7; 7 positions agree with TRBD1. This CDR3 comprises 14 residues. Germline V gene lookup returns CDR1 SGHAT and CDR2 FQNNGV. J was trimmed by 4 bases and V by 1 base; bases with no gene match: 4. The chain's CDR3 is CASSLGQGYYEQYF. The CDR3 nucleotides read TGTGCCAGCAGCTTAGGACAGGGTTATTACGAGCAGTACTTC.

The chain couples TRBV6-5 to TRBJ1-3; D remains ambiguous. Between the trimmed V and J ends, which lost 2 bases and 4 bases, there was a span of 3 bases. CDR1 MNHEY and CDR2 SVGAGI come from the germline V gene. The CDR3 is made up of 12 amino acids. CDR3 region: CASSYEGNTIYF. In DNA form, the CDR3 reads TGTGCCAGCAGTTACGAGGGAAACACCATATATTTT.

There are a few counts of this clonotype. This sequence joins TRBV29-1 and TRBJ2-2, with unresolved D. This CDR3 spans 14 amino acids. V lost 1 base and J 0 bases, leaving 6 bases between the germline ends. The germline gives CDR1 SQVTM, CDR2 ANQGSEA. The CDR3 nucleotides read TGCAGCGTTGAAGGACAAACGAACACCGGGGAGCTGTTTTTT. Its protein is CSVEGQTNTGELFF.

CDR3 in amino acids: CASSFGTGGSQETQYF. The CDR3, as DNA: TGTGCCAGCAGCTTCGGGACAGGGGGTAGCCAAGAGACCCAGTACTTC. The J gene is TRBJ2-5, the V gene TRBV5-8, with 11 bases fitting TRBD1. Germline CDR1 reads SGHTS; CDR2 reads YDEGEE. Trimming cost V 2 bases and J 1 base; bases outside gene matches: 4. This CDR3 spans 16 amino acids.

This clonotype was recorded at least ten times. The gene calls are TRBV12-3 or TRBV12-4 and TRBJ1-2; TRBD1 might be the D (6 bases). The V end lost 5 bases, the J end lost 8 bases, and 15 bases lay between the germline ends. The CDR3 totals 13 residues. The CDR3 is CASSPNTGRGYTF. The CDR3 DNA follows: TGTGCCAGCAGTCCTAATACAGGGCGAGGCTACACCTTC.

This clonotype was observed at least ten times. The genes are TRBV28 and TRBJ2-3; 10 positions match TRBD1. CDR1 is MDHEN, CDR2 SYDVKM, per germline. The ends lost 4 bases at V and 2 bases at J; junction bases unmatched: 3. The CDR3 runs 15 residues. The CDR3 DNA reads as TGTGCCAGCAGTTCCGGGACAGGGGTCACAGATACGCAGTATTTT. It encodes CASSSGTGVTDTQYF. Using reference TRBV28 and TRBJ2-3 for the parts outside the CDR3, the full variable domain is DVKVTQSSRYLVKRTGEKVFLECVQDMDHENMFWYRQDPGLGLRLIYFSYDVKMKEKGDIPEGYSVSREKKERFSLILESASTNQTSMYLCASSSGTGVTDTQYFGPGTRLTVL.